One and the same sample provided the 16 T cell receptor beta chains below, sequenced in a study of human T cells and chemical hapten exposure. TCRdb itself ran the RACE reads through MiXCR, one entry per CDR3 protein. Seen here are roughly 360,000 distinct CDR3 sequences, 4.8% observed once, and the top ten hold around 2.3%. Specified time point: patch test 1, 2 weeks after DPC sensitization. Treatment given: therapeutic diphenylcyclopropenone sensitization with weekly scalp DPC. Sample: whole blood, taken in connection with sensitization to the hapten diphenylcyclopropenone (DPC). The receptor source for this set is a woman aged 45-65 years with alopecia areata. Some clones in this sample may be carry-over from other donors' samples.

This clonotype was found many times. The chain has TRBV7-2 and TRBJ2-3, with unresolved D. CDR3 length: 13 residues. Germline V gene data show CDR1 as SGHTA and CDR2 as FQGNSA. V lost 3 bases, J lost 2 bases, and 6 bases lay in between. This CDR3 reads CASSLGPTDTQYF. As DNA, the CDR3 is TGTGCCAGCAGCTTGGGCCCCACAGATACGCAGTATTTT.

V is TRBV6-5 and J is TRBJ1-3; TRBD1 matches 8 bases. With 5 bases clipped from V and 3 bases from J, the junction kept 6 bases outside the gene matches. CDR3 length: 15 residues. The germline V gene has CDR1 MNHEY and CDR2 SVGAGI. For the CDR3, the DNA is TGTGCCAGCAGTATAGGACAGGGCTATGGAAACACCATATATTTT. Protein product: CASSIGQGYGNTIYF.

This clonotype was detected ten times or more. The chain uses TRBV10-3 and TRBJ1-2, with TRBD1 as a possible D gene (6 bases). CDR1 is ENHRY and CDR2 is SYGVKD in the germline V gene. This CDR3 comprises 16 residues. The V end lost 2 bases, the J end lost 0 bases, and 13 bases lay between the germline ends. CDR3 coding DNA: TGTGCCATCAGTGAGGCCCAGGACAGTTCTAACTATGGCTACACCTTC. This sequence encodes CAISEAQDSSNYGYTF.

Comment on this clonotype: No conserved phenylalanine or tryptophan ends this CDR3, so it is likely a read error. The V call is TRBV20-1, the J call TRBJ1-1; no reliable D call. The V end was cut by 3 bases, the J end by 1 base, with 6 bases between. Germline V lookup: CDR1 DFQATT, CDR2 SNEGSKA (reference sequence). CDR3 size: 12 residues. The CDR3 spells CSARPANTEAFL. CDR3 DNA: TGCAGTGCTAGGCCCGCGAACACTGAAGCTTTCCTT.

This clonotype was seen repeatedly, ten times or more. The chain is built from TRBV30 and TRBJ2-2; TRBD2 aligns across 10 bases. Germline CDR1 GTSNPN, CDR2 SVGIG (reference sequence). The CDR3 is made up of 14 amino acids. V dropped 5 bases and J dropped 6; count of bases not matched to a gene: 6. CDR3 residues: CAWDLAGAAGELFF. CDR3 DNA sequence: TGTGCCTGGGATCTAGCGGGAGCGGCCGGGGAGCTGTTTTTT.

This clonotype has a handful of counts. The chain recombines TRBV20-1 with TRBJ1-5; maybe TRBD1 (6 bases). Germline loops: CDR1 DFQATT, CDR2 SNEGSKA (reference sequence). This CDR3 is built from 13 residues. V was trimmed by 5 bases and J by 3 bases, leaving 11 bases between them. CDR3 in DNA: TGCAGTGCTCGGTCGGGGGCCAATCAGCCCCAGCATTTT. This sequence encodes CSARSGANQPQHF.

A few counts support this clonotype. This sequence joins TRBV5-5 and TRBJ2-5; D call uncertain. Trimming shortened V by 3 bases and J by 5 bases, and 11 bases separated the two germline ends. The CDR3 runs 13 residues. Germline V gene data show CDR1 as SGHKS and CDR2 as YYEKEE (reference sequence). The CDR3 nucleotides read TGTGCCAGCAGCTCCCCGACCGTTGAGACCCAGTACTTC. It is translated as CASSSPTVETQYF.

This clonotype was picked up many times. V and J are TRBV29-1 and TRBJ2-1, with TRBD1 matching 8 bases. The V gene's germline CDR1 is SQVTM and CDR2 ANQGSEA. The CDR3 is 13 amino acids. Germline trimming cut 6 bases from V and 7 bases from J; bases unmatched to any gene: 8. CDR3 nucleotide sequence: TGCAGCGTAACAGGGGGGAAAAGGAATGAGCAGTTCTTC. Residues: CSVTGGKRNEQFF.

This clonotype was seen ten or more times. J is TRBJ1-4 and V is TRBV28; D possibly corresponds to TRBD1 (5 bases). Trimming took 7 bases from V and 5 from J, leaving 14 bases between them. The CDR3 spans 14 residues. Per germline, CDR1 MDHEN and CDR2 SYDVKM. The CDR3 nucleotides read TGTGCCAGCAAGCCCGTTGGGGGGAATGAAAAACTGTTTTTT. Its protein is CASKPVGGNEKLFF.

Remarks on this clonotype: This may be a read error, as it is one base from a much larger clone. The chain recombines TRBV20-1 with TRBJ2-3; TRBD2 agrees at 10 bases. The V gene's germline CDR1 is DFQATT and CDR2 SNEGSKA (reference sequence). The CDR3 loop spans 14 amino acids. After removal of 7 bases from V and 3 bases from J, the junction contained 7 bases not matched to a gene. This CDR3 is CSDTSGNPTDTQYF. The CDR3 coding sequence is TGCAGTGACACTAGCGGGAATCCTACAGATACGCAGTATTTT.

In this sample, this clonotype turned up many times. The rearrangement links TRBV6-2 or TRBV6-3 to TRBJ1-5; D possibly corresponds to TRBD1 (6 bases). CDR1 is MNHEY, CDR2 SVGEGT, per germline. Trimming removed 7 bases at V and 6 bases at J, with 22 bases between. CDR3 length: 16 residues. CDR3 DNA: TGTGCCAGCACCCCTCGGTCAGGGGTCTTCGGTCAGCCCCAGCATTTT. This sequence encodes CASTPRSGVFGQPQHF.

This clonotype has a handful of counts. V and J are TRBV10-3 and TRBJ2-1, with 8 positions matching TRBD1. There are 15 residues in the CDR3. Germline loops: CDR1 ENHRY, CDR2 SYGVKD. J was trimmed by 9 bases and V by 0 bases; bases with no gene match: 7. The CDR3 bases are TGTGCCATCAGTGAGTCATGGACAGGGTCCAGTGAGCAGTTCTTC. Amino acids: CAISESWTGSSEQFF.

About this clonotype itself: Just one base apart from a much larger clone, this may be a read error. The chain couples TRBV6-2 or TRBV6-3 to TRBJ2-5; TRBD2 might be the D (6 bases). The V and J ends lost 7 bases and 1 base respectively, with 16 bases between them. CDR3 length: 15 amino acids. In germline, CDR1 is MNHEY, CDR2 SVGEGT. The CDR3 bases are TGTGCCAGCAAAGAGGACTATCGACCCCAAGAGACCCAGTACTTC. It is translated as CASKEDYRPQETQYF.

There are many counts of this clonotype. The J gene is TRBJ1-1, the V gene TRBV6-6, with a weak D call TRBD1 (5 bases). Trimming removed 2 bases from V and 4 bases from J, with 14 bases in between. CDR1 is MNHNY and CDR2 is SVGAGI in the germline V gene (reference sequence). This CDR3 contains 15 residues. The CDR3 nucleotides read TGTGCCAGCAGTTACCCCCCGGGGGAGGGCACTGAAGCTTTCTTT. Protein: CASSYPPGEGTEAFF.

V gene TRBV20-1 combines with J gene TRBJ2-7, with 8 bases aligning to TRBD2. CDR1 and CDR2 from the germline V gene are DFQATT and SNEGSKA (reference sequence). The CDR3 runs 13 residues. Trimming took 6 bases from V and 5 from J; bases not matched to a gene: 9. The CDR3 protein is CSARGGRADEQYF. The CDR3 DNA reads TGCAGTGCCCGGGGGGGCAGGGCTGACGAGCAGTACTTC.

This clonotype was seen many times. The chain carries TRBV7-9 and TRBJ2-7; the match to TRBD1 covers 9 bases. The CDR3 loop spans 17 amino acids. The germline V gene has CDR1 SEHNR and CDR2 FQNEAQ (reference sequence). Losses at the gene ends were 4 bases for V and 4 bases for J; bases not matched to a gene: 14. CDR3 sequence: CASSSPTGQGPDYEQYF. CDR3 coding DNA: TGTGCCAGCAGCTCCCCGACCGGACAGGGGCCTGATTACGAGCAGTACTTC.